The entry below describes one T cell receptor (beta chain). Next came a second PCR, run for roughly 6 to 11 cycles, which used a sample-barcoded 5' primer along with a J-beta primer mix. TCRdb re-analysed the 5' RACE reads in MiXCR, keeping a single row per CDR3 protein. Altogether nearly 800,000 distinct CDR3 sequences are present, about 56% being singletons, with the ten largest covering about 26%. Each donor was a healthy Caucasian individual from Russia, aged about 6 to 95. This sample is drawn from a study of blood T cells in healthy people across ages. Input material: blood. The sequence derives from a man in his forties in good health.

CDR3 DNA: TGCGCCAGTTCCCAGGGACTCGGAAGCACAATAGATACGCAGTATTTT. Its translation is CASSQGLGSTIDTQYF. V usage is TRBV5-1 and J usage is TRBJ2-3; possibly TRBD2 for D (6 bases). Trimming removed 8 bases at V and 5 bases at J, with 24 bases between. The length of the CDR3 is 16 residues. Germline CDR1 reads SGHRS; CDR2 reads YFSETQ.